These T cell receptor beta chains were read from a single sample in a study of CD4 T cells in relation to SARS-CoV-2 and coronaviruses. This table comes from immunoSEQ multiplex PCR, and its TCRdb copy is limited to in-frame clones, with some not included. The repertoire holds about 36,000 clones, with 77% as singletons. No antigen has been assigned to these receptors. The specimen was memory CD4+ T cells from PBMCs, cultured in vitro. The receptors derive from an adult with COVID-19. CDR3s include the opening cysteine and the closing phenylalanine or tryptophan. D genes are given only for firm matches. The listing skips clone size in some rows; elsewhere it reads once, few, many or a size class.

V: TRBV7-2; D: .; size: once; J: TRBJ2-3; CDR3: CASSWVADTQYF; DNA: TGTGCCAGCAGCTGGGTGGCAGATACGCAGTATTTT
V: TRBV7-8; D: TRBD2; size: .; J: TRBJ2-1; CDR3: CASSRRLAGDYNEQFF; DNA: TGTGCCAGCAGCCGCCGACTAGCGGGAGACTACAATGAGCAGTTCTTC
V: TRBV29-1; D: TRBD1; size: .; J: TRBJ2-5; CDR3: CSVAFGTERETQYF; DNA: TGCAGCGTTGCCTTCGGGACAGAAAGAGAGACCCAGTACTTC
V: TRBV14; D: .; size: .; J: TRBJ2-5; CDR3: CASSQGARSETQYF; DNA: TGTGCCAGCAGCCAAGGGGCTAGGTCAGAGACCCAGTACTTC
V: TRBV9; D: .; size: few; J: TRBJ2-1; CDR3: CASSVFGSYNEQFF; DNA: TGTGCCAGCAGCGTATTCGGGTCCTACAATGAGCAGTTCTTC
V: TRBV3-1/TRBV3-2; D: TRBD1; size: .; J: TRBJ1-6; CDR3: CASSQRTGEDSPLHF; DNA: TGTGCCAGCAGCCAACGGACAGGGGAAGATTCACCCCTCCACTTT
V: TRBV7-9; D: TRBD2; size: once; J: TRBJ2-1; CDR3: CASSWPPIYGTRKGEQFF; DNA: TGTGCCAGCAGCTGGCCGCCCATTTACGGGACTAGAAAAGGTGAGCAGTTCTTC
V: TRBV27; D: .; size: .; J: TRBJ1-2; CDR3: CASSFGARAGYTF; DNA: TGTGCCAGCAGTTTCGGGGCTCGGGCTGGCTACACCTTC
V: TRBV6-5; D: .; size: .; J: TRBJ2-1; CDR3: CASSYGAGGNEQFF; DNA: TGTGCCAGCAGTTACGGAGCCGGGGGCAATGAGCAGTTCTTC
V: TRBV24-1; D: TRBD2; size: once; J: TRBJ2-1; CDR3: CATSDSRLAGWGNEQFF; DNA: TGTGCCACCAGTGATTCCAGACTAGCGGGATGGGGCAATGAGCAGTTCTTC
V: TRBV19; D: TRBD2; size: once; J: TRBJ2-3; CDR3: CASSAQGTSGTDTQYF; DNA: TGTGCCAGTAGTGCCCAAGGGACTAGCGGCACAGATACGCAGTATTTT
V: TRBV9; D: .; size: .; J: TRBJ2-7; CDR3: CASSGSGTTAEQYF; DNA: TGTGCCAGCAGCGGATCCGGGACAACAGCCGAGCAGTACTTC
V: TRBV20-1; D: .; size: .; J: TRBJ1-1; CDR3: CSASQLEAFF; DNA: TGCAGTGCTAGCCAGCTTGAAGCTTTCTTT
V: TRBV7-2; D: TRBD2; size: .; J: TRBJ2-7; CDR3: CASSSSLAGGPLGVFEQYF; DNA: TGTGCCAGCAGCTCCTCGCTAGCGGGAGGCCCCCTGGGGGTATTCGAGCAGTACTTC
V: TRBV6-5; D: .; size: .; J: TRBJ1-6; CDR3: CATLGGSYNSPLHF; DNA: TGTGCCACCCTAGGGGGTTCTTATAATTCACCCCTCCACTTT
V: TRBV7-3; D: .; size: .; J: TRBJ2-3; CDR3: CASSLLGDTQYF; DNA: TGTGCCAGCAGCTTACTTGGAGATACGCAGTATTTT
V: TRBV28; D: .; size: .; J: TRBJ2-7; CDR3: CASSLWSFPYEQYF; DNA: TGTGCCAGCAGTTTGTGGTCATTTCCCTACGAGCAGTACTTC
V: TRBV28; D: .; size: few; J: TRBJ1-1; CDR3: CASSFSLGWGNGRTEAFF; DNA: TGTGCCAGCAGTTTCAGTCTCGGATGGGGTAATGGGCGCACTGAAGCTTTCTTT
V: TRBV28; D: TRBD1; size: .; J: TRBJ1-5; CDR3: CASSSRTGTGIRVKSNQPQHF; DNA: TGTGCCAGCAGTTCACGTACCGGGACAGGGATAAGGGTTAAGAGCAATCAGCCCCAGCATTTT
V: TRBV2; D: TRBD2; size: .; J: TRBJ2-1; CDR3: CASSPLPGTSQFF; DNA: TGTGCCAGCAGTCCCCTTCCTGGGACTAGCCAGTTCTTC